This T cell receptor beta chain was identified during a study of T cell changes during pregnancy in multiple sclerosis. This clone was detected only once. The CDR3 contains 14 residues. V was pared by 10 bases and J by 6 bases, with 9 bases of the junction left unmatched. Germline CDR1 and CDR2: MDHEN and SYDVKM. Assay: immunoSEQ multiplex PCR; the TCRdb copy retains only in-frame clones and omits some. The repertoire consists of around 100,000 clones, with approximately 91% occurring once and the leading ten covering 2.5% to 3.5%. The sample in question was peripheral blood, obtained in the second trimester of pregnancy. The gene calls are TRBV28 and TRBJ1-4; the match to TRBD1 covers 9 bases. The sequence was obtained from a female donor with multiple sclerosis, enrolled in a pregnancy study. This CDR3 reads CATGTGSVYEKLFF. The CDR3 nucleotides are TGTGCCACGGGGACAGGGTCTGTGTATGAAAAACTGTTTTTT.